The source of this T cell receptor beta chain is a study of T cell repertoires in cytomegalovirus infection. Study overall: CMV infection and matching HLA type were both indicated by public TCR beta signatures.

This clonotype was observed at least ten times. TCRdb itself ran the reads through MiXCR, one entry per CDR3 protein. Here the sample spans roughly 500,000 distinct CDR3 sequences, 15% to 20% being singletons. CDR1 SEHNR and CDR2 FQNEAQ come from the germline V gene (reference sequence). The CDR3 has 12 amino acids. With V trimmed by 7 bases and J by 12 bases, 8 bases remained unmatched. The receptor was isolated from a human donor in good health (CMV status not recorded). Some clones in this sample may be carry-over from other donors' samples. This chain joins TRBV7-9 and TRBJ2-1, with TRBD1 identical over 8 bases. The specimen was CD8+ T cells from PBMCs. The CDR3: CASTGQGPGQFF. The CDR3 DNA follows: TGTGCCAGCACAGGACAGGGACCAGGGCAGTTCTTC.